This entry features one TCR beta chain sequence. This entry is derived from a study of blood T cell repertoires in COVID-19. Overall study: Material from acute and convalescent COVID-19 was sourced from the United States, Italy and Spain. The cDNA or gDNA used as material had been derived from T cells, B-cell-depleted T cells, or PBMCs.

As processed by the authors: Amplification with reference gene primers provided the estimates of nucleated cell counts. Profiled with immunoSEQ multiplex PCR; TCRdb holds only in-frame clones, not every one. V and J calls and clone size are copied from that table; D and trimming were computed from the DNA. The table lists some 180,000 clones, roughly 78% of them singletons. CDR3 length: 13 amino acids. Germline values: CDR1 MDHEN, CDR2 SYDVKM. The V and J ends lost 7 bases and 0 bases respectively, with 9 bases between them. This clonotype was sampled from a woman of 80 years or more with active or convalescent COVID-19. The chain combines TRBV28 with TRBJ1-2; D gene uncertain. Sequencing input: peripheral blood. Written as DNA, the CDR3 is TGTGCCAGCACCAAGACACCTAACTATGGCTACACCTTC. Translation: CASTKTPNYGYTF.